Shown below are 10 T cell receptor beta chains from a single sample sequenced in a study of blood T cell repertoires in COVID-19. This table comes from immunoSEQ multiplex PCR, and its TCRdb copy is limited to in-frame clones, with some not included. The repertoire consists of 250,000 to 350,000 clones, with around 84% occurring once and the leading ten covering over 1.1%. The material sequenced was peripheral blood. Receptor source: a human donor with COVID-19, enrolled during active disease. The donor label of this sample is uncertain.

This clone occurred once. The same CDR3 is also encoded by other DNA sequences in this sample. The chain recombines TRBV5-1 with TRBJ2-7; TRBD1 aligns across 10 bases. J gave up 3 bases and V 0 bases, and 0 bases lay outside the gene matches. CDR1 and CDR2 from the germline V gene are SGHRS and YFSETQ. This CDR3 spans 14 amino acids. CDR3: CASSLGTGGYEQYF. In DNA, the CDR3 is TGCGCCAGCAGCTTGGGGACAGGGGGCTACGAGCAGTACTTC.

This clone has only a few counts. This chain joins TRBV6-5 and TRBJ2-7, with D possibly matching TRBD1 (6 bases). Germline V gives CDR1 MNHEY, CDR2 SVGAGI. The V gene lost 6 bases and the J gene lost 0 bases, with 15 bases spanning the gap. This CDR3 comprises 15 residues. The CDR3 sequence is CASRSQGSFSYEQYF. DNA of the CDR3: TGTGCCAGCAGATCACAGGGCTCCTTCTCCTACGAGCAGTACTTC.

The chain employs TRBV21-1 and TRBJ2-1; TRBD2, the table's D call, lacks a check against the DNA. TRBV21-1 is given as a pseudogene. The CDR3 runs 14 residues. As DNA, the CDR3 is TGTGCCAGCAGCAACCAGCGGGAGGAGAATGAGCAGTTCTTC. This gives the protein CASSNQREENEQFF.

The V call is TRBV6-5, the J call TRBJ2-2; D possibly corresponds to TRBD2 (6 bases). Germline CDR1 MNHEY, CDR2 SVGAGI. The CDR3 consists of 15 residues. V was clipped by 8 bases and J by 6 bases, with 19 bases between them. CDR3 DNA sequence: TGTGCCAGCCTGGAGGGGACCCGAAGTGCCGGGGAGCTGTTTTTT. As protein: CASLEGTRSAGELFF.

This clone showed up just a few times. V and J are TRBV4-3 and TRBJ1-3; D ambiguous. V lost 0 bases, J lost 4 bases, and 10 bases lay in between. This CDR3 region has 15 residues. Germline V CDR1 and CDR2: LGHNA, YSLEER. The CDR3 DNA is TGCGCCAGCAGCCAAGATAGGAGAATCGGAAACACCATATATTTT. As protein: CASSQDRRIGNTIYF.

The chain carries TRBV20-1 and TRBJ2-5; D unresolved. V was trimmed by 3 bases and J by 5 bases, leaving 7 bases between them. Germline assignment: CDR1 DFQATT and CDR2 SNEGSKA (reference sequence). This CDR3 region has 11 residues. The CDR3 reads CSASIRETQYF. CDR3 in DNA: TGCAGTGCTAGTATCCGGGAGACCCAGTACTTC.

This clone was seen a few times. The chain recombines TRBV28 with TRBJ1-3, with a weak D call TRBD1 (5 bases). In germline, CDR1 is MDHEN, CDR2 SYDVKM. The length of the CDR3 is 13 residues. V dropped 7 bases and J dropped 4 bases, with 11 bases sitting between them. The CDR3 bases are TGTGCCAGCATGACAGCCCCGGGAAACACCATATATTTT. This codes for CASMTAPGNTIYF.

The chain uses TRBV5-8 and TRBJ1-2, with D hard to call. The germline gives CDR1 SGHTS, CDR2 YDEGEE. This CDR3 is 12 amino acids long. Deletions cut 4 bases from V and 1 base from J, with 5 bases between. CDR3 loop: CASSRGNYGYTF. In DNA, the CDR3 is TGTGCCAGCAGCCGGGGTAACTATGGCTACACCTTC.

CDR3 amino acids: CASSPPWQGETQYF. CDR3 coding DNA: TGTGCCAGCTCACCACCGTGGCAGGGAGAGACCCAGTACTTC. The chain is built from TRBV18 and TRBJ2-5, with a weak D call TRBD1 (5 bases). This CDR3 has 14 residues. V lost 0 bases and J lost 4, with 9 bases in between. CDR1 KGHSH and CDR2 LQKENI come from the germline V gene.

This clone appeared once. The chain combines TRBV5-5 with TRBJ1-3; D ambiguous. This CDR3 is 16 amino acids long. Trimming removed 4 bases at V and 0 bases at J, with 14 bases between. CDR1 and CDR2 from the germline V gene are SGHKS and YYEKEE (reference sequence). The CDR3 protein is CASSRRTDFSGNTIYF. The CDR3 DNA sequence: TGTGCCAGCAGCCGAAGGACGGACTTCTCTGGAAACACCATATATTTT.